Included here is one T cell receptor (beta chain) sequence, with context. The antigen is not known. This CDR3 contains 14 residues. The germline gives CDR1 ENHRY, CDR2 SYGVKD. The germline V and J ends were trimmed by 4 bases and 2 bases, with 10 bases remaining between them. The data were produced by immunoSEQ multiplex PCR, yet TCRdb's version contains in-frame clones alone and is incomplete. Of tens of thousands of clones in the sample, 75% to 85% were seen once. The time point was: pretreatment peripheral blood. Locally advanced or metastatic urothelial carcinoma was present in patients. Patient sample counts ranged from 1 to 8, pretreatment and on-treatment. The source of the sample is a study of PD-L1 blockade in urothelial cancer. Study-wide background: At 6 weeks and at 3 weeks (second dose) after treatment start, blood was analyzed.

General study points: Pretreatment TCR clonality in blood, when below the median, was predictive of better survival.

This sequence joins TRBV10-3 and TRBJ2-3; D possibly corresponds to TRBD2 (6 bases). This material consisted of PBMCs, taken around atezolizumab (anti-PD-L1) treatment. This TCR was recovered from a man between 65 and 85 years old with urothelial cancer. CDR3 bases: TGTGCCATCAGTGGGGGGGATAACACAGATACGCAGTATTTT. Residues: CAISGGDNTDTQYF.